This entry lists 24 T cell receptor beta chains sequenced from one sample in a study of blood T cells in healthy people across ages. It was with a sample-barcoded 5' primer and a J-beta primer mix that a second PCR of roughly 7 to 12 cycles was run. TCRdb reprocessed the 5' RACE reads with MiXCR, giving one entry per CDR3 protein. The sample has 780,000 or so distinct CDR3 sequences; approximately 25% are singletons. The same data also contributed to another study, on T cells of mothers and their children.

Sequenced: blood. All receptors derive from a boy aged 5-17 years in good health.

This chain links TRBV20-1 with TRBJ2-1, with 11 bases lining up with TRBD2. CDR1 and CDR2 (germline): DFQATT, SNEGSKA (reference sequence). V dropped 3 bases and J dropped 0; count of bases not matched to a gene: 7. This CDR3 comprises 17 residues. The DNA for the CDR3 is TGCAGTGCTAGCCGATTAACTAGCGGGAGCTCCTACAATGAGCAGTTCTTC. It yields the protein CSASRLTSGSSYNEQFF.

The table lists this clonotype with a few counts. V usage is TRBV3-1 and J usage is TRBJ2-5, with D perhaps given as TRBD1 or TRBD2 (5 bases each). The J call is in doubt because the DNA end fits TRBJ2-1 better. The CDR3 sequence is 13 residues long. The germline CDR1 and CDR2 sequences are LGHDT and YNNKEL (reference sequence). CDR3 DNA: TGTGCCAGCAGCCAAGTAGGGACCAATGAGCAGTTCTTC. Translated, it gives CASSQVGTNEQFF.

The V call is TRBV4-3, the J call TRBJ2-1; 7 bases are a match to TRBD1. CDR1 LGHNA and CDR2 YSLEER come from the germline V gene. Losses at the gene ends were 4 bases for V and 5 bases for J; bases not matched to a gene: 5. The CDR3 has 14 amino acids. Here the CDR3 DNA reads TGCGCCAGCAGCCTCGGGGACAGAGACAATGAGCAGTTCTTC. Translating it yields CASSLGDRDNEQFF.

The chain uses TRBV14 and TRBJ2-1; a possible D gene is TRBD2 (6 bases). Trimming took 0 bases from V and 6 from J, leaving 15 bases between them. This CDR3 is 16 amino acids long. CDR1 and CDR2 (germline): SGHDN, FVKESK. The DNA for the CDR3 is TGTGCCAGCAGCCAAGAGTCTAGCGCCCGATTCAATGAGCAGTTCTTC. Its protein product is CASSQESSARFNEQFF. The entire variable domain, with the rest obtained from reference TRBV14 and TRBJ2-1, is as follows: EAGVTQFPSHSVIEKGQTVTLRCDPISGHDNLYWYRRVMGKEIKFLLHFVKESKQDESGMPNNRFLAERTGGTYSTLKVQPAELEDSGVYFCASSQESSARFNEQFFGPGTRLTVL.

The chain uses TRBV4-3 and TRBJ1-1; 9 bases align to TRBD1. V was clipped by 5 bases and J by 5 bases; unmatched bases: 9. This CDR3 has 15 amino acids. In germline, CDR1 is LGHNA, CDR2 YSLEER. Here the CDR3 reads CASSLVQGARTEAFF. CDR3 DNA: TGCGCCAGCAGCTTGGTACAGGGGGCACGGACTGAAGCTTTCTTT.

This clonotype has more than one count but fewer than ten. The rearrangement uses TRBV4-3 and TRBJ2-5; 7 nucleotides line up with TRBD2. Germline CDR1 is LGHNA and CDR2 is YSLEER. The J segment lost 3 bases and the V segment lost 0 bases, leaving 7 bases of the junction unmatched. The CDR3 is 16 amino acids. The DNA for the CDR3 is TGCGCCAGCAGCCAAGAGGTTGGGGGGGGGGAAGAGACCCAGTACTTC. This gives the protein CASSQEVGGGEETQYF.

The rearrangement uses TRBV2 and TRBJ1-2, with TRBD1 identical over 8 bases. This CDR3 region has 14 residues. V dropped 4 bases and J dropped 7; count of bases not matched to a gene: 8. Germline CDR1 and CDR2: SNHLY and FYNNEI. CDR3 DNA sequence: TGTGCCAGCAGTGGCGGGGCAGGGGGCTCTGGCTACACCTTC. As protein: CASSGGAGGSGYTF.

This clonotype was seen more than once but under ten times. Written as DNA, the CDR3 is TGTGCCAGCTCACCATGGGTGGAGCGAGGGGGAGATACGCAGTATTTT. Protein product: CASSPWVERGGDTQYF. The chain combines TRBV18 with TRBJ2-3, with D perhaps TRBD1 (6 bases). The CDR3 totals 16 residues. Trimming stripped 2 bases from V and 5 bases from J, with 17 bases between. CDR1 is KGHSH and CDR2 is LQKENI in the germline V gene.

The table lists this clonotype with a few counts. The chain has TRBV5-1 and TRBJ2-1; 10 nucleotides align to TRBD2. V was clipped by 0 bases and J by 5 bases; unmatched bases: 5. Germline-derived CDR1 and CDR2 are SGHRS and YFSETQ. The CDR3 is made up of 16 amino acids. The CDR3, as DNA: TGCGCCAGCAGCTTGGCACTAGCGGGACCCAACAATGAGCAGTTCTTC. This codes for CASSLALAGPNNEQFF.

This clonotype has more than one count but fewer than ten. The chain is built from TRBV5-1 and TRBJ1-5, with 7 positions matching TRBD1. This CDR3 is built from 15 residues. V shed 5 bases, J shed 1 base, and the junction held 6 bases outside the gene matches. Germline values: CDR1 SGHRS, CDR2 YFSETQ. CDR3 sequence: CASSRTGESNQPQHF. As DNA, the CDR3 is TGCGCCAGCAGTCGGACAGGAGAAAGCAATCAGCCCCAGCATTTT.

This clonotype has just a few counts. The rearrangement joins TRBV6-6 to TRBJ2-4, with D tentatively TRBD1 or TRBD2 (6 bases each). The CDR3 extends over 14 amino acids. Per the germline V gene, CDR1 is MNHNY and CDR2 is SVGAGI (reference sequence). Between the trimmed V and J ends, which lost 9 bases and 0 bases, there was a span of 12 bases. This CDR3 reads CARGGLLAKNIQYF. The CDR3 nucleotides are TGTGCCAGAGGGGGGCTCCTAGCCAAAAACATTCAGTACTTC.

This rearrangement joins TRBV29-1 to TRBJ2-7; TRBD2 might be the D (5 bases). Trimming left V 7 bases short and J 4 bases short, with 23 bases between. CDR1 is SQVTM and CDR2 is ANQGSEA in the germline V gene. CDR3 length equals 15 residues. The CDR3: CSGRTGSPGHYEQYF. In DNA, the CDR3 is TGCAGCGGGAGGACTGGCTCGCCGGGCCATTACGAGCAGTACTTC.

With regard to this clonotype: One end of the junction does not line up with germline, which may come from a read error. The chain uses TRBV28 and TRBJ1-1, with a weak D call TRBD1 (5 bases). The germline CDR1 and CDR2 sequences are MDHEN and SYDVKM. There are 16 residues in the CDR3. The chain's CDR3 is CASNPNPGVRYAEAFF. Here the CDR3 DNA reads TGTGCCAGCAACCCGAACCCGGGGGTCCGGTACGCTGAGGCTTTCTTT.

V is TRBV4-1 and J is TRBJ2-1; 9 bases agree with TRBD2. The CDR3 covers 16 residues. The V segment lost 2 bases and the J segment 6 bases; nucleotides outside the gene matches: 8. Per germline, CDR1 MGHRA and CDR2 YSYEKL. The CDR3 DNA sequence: TGCGCCAGCAGCCAAATTAGCGGGGGAGGGCTCAATGAGCAGTTCTTC. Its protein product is CASSQISGGGLNEQFF.

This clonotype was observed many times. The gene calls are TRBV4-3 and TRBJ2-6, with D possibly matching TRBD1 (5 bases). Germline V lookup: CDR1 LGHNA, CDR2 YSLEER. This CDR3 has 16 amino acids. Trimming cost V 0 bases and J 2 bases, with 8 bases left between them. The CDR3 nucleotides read TGCGCCAGCAGCCAAGATCAGGGAACTGGGGCCAACGTCCTGACTTTC. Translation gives CASSQDQGTGANVLTF.

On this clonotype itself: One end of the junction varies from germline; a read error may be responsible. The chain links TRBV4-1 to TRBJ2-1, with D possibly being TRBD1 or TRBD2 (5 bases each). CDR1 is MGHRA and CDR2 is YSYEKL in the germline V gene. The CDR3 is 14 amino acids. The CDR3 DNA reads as TGCGCCAGCAGGCAAGATCTCCGGGGCACTGAGCAGTTCTTC. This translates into CASRQDLRGTEQFF.

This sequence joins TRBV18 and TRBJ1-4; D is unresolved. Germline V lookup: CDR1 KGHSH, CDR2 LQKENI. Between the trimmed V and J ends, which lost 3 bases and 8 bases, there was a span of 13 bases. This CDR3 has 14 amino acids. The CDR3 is CASSPPSPGEKLFF. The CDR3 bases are TGTGCCAGCTCACCGCCCTCCCCGGGGGAAAAACTGTTTTTT.

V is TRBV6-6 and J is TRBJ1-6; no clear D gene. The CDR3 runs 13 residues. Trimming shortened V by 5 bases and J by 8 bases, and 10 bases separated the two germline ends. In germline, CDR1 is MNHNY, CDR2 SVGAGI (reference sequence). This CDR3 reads CASSLADYSPLHF. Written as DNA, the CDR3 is TGTGCCAGCAGTCTCGCGGACTATTCACCCCTCCACTTT.

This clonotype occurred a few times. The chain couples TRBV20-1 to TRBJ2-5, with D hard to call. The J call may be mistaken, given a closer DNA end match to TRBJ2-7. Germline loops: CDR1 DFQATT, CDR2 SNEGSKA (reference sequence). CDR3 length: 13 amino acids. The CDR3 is CSAKYPEIYEQYF. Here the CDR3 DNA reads TGCAGTGCGAAGTACCCGGAAATCTACGAGCAGTACTTC.

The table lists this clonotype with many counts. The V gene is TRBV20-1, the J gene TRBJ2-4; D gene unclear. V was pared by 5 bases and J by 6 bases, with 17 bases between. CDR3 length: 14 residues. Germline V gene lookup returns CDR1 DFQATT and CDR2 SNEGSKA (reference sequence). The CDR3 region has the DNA TGCAGTGCTCTAGACCAGTTTAACCGAAACATTCAGTACTTC. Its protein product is CSALDQFNRNIQYF.

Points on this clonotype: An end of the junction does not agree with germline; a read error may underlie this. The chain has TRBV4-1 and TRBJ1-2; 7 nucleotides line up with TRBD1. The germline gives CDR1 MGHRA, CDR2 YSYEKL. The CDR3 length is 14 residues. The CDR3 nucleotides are TGCGTCAGCAGCCAAGAATCGCAGGGGGATGGCTACACCTTC. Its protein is CVSSQESQGDGYTF.

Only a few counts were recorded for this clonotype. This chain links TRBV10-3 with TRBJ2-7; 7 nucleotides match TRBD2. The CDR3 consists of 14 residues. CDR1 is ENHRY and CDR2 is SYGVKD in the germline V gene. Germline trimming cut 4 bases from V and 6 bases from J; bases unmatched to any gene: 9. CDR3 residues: CAISVGGEVSEQYF. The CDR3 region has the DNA TGTGCCATCAGTGTGGGGGGGGAAGTGAGCGAGCAGTACTTC.

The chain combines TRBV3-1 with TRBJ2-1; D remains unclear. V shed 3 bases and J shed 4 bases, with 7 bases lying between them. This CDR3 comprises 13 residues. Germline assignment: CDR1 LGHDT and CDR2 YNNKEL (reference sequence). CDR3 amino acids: CASSQQLYNEQFF. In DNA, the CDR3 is TGTGCCAGCAGCCAGCAGCTATACAATGAGCAGTTCTTC.

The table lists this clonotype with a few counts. The CDR3 loop reads CSVAGTSGERADEQYF. CDR3 bases: TGCAGCGTGGCCGGGACTAGCGGGGAGCGGGCGGACGAGCAGTACTTC. The rearrangement links TRBV29-1 to TRBJ2-7; 13 bases align to TRBD2. The CDR3 sequence is 16 residues long. Germline loops: CDR1 SQVTM, CDR2 ANQGSEA. Trimming took 6 bases from V and 5 from J; bases not matched to a gene: 13.